This record covers a single T cell receptor beta chain. What it recognizes is unknown. The sample originates from a study of persistence of HIV-infected CD4 T cells. This nonspecific control used anti-CD3/anti-CD28 bead stimulation of CD4+ T cells. Sorting of responding CD4+ T cells relied on upregulated CD40 ligand together with CD69. Germline trimming cut 3 bases from V and 3 bases from J; bases unmatched to any gene: 5. The CDR3 has 14 residues. The germline V gene encodes CDR1 SGHKS and CDR2 YYEKEE (reference sequence). This was the immunoSEQ version 4 assay in survey mode. The method was immunoSEQ multiplex PCR; TCRdb's version includes in-frame clones alone and lacks a portion of them. The sample records 40,000 to 60,000 clones, over 80% being singletons.

The sequenced sample was CD4+ T cells sorted from PBMCs after roughly 17-hour stimulation, obtained from a patient who received antiretroviral therapy. This receptor was obtained from an adult woman with HIV who was CMV-seropositive. This chain connects TRBV5-5 to TRBJ1-1; TRBD1 agrees at 7 bases. The DNA of the CDR3 is TGTGCCAGCAGCTACAGGGGAGGGGACACTGAAGCTTTCTTT. This sequence encodes CASSYRGGDTEAFF.